This T cell receptor beta chain is drawn from a study of blood T cell repertoires in COVID-19. Study information: Sites across the United States, Italy and Spain contributed samples from acute and convalescent COVID-19. Nucleic acid was either cDNA or gDNA, and it came from T cells, B-cell-depleted T cells, or PBMCs.

As originally analysed: The assay estimated nucleated cells by amplifying reference gene primers. Produced via immunoSEQ multiplex PCR; TCRdb's table is partial and in-frame only. The V and J calls and the clone size are those of that table, but D and trimming were determined from the DNA. The data hold approximately 160,000 clones, with roughly 90% observed a single time. The V gene's germline CDR1 is SGHRS and CDR2 YFSETQ. V shed 2 bases and J 1 base; nucleotides not matched to a gene: 6. CDR3 length: 16 amino acids. The material sequenced was peripheral blood. The chain joins TRBV5-1 to TRBJ2-5, with TRBD1 matching over 9 bases. The TCR sequence derives from a man aged 55 to 70 with active or convalescent COVID-19. The CDR3 DNA reads TGCGCCAGCAGCTTCCGGGACAGGGAAATCCAAGAGACCCAGTACTTC. This codes for CASSFRDREIQETQYF. The variable domain in full, with the rest retrieved from reference TRBV5-1 and TRBJ2-5, is KAGVTQTPRYLIKTRGQQVTLSCSPISGHRSVSWYQQTPGQGLQFLFEYFSETQRNKGNFPGRFSGRQFSNSRSEMNVSTLELGDSALYLCASSFRDREIQETQYFGPGTRLLVL.